The 23 T cell receptor beta chains below were found in one sample sequenced in a study of T-cell memory formation after mild COVID-19 (dated by TCRdb to the early 2020s). The library was built by means of 5' RACE. Sequencing was performed on an Illumina NovaSeq 6000. In TCRdb, the public reads were trimmed at Q25 with fastp and aligned with MiXCR, with productive beta chains retained. Each record represents a unique CDR3 protein, reported with the most common genes and DNA among its rows. Here the sample has fewer than 650,000 distinct CDR3 sequences; 20% to 25% occur a single time. The ten biggest clones cover 7% to 9% of the sample. Input material: PBMCs or a T cell subset sorted from them (not recorded which). These receptors were taken from an adult woman who had mild COVID-19 (a few samples of this study predate the infection). The sample titles of this study are shuffled in the database, so cell type and time point are left out; the donor was told from shared clones.

The genes are TRBV29-1 and TRBJ1-2; D is perhaps TRBD1 (6 bases). V was pared by 7 bases and J by 4 bases, with 22 bases between. The CDR3 runs 15 residues. Germline CDR1 SQVTM, CDR2 ANQGSEA. The CDR3 protein is CSAPGNREGTYGYTF. The CDR3 nucleotides read TGCAGCGCTCCCGGGAACAGGGAGGGTACCTATGGCTACACCTTC.

In this sample, this clonotype turned up a few times. The gene calls are TRBV7-9 and TRBJ1-2, with 9 nucleotides matching TRBD1. CDR3 size: 16 residues. Germline V CDR1 and CDR2: SEHNR, FQNEAQ (reference sequence). V trimming: 5 bases; J trimming: 6 bases; junction bases outside the gene matches: 13. CDR3 residues: CASSPLGTGWFNGYTF. CDR3 nucleotides: TGTGCCAGCAGCCCCCTCGGGACAGGGTGGTTTAATGGCTACACCTTC. Full variable domain (missing parts from reference TRBV7-9 and TRBJ1-2): DTGVSQNPRHKITKRGQNVTFRCDPISEHNRLYWYRQTLGQGPEFLTYFQNEAQLEKSRLLSDRFSAERPKGSFSTLEIQRTEQGDSAMYLCASSPLGTGWFNGYTFGSGTRLTVV.

This chain joins TRBV7-9 and TRBJ2-7, with D uncertain. The germline gives CDR1 SEHNR, CDR2 FQNEAQ (reference sequence). The V gene lost 3 bases and the J gene lost 3 bases, with 6 bases spanning the gap. CDR3 length equals 12 residues. CDR3: CASSLEYYEQYF. The CDR3 DNA reads as TGTGCCAGCAGCTTGGAGTACTACGAGCAGTACTTC.

V usage is TRBV11-2 and J usage is TRBJ1-3; D may be TRBD1 (5 bases). Trimming cost V 5 bases and J 6 bases, with 14 bases left between them. Germline V gene data show CDR1 as SGHAT and CDR2 as FQNNGV. The CDR3 extends over 14 amino acids. CDR3 sequence: CASSLQGTENTIYF. CDR3 nucleotides: TGTGCCAGCAGCCTTCAGGGAACGGAAAACACCATATATTTT.

The J gene is TRBJ2-5, the V gene TRBV4-1, with a weak D call TRBD2 (6 bases). Trimming removed 3 bases from V and 7 bases from J, with 9 bases in between. Germline V gene data show CDR1 as MGHRA and CDR2 as YSYEKL. The CDR3 spans 12 residues. The CDR3 region has the DNA TGCGCCAGCAGCCAGGGACTTGGGACCCAGTACTTC. It codes for CASSQGLGTQYF.

This clonotype was observed a handful of times. The genes are TRBV15 and TRBJ1-5, with D uncertain. CDR1 LNHNV and CDR2 YYDKDF come from the germline V gene (reference sequence). The CDR3 spans 17 residues. The V gene lost 0 bases and the J gene lost 4 bases, with 16 bases spanning the gap. CDR3 region: CATSRELDYHGNQPQHF. DNA of the CDR3: TGTGCCACCAGCAGAGAATTGGATTACCATGGGAATCAGCCCCAGCATTTT.

The V and J genes are TRBV15 and TRBJ2-7; 9 bases agree with TRBD2. V lost 4 bases, J lost 3 bases, and 7 bases stayed unmatched. This CDR3 has 15 amino acids. Germline V gene data show CDR1 as LNHNV and CDR2 as YYDKDF (reference sequence). The CDR3 sequence is CATSTRVSGSYEQYF. For the CDR3, the DNA is TGTGCCACCAGCACTAGGGTTAGCGGGAGCTACGAGCAGTACTTC.

This clonotype has more than one count but fewer than ten. V usage is TRBV7-9 and J usage is TRBJ2-7, with D unresolved. Germline V CDR1 and CDR2: SEHNR, FQNEAQ (reference sequence). The germline V and J ends were trimmed by 2 bases and 5 bases, with 13 bases remaining between them. The CDR3 covers 14 residues. CDR3 amino acids: CASSLPRPNHEQYF. CDR3 coding DNA: TGTGCCAGCAGCTTACCCCGGCCTAATCACGAGCAGTACTTC.

This clonotype came up a few times. The chain is built from TRBV4-2 and TRBJ2-3, with D uncertain. CDR1 is LGHNA, CDR2 YNFKEQ, per germline. Deletions cut 0 bases from V and 4 bases from J, with 11 bases between. CDR3 length equals 15 residues. The CDR3 here is CASSQDGNIADTQYF. The CDR3 DNA reads as TGTGCCAGCAGCCAAGATGGGAATATTGCAGATACGCAGTATTTT.

This clonotype has just a few counts. V and J are TRBV24-1 and TRBJ2-2, with D maybe TRBD1 (5 bases). Trimming stripped 2 bases from V and 0 bases from J, with 12 bases between. Germline CDR1 reads KGHDR; CDR2 reads SFDVKD. The CDR3 runs 17 residues. This CDR3 reads CATSDYYQGSNTGELFF. CDR3 bases: TGTGCCACCAGTGATTATTATCAGGGTTCGAACACCGGGGAGCTGTTTTTT.

CDR3 nucleotide sequence: TGTGCCAGCAGCCAGGGGACTAGCGGCTTCCAAGAGACCCAGTACTTC. Its translation is CASSQGTSGFQETQYF. V and J are TRBV4-2 and TRBJ2-5; TRBD2 agrees at 11 bases. The germline V gene has CDR1 LGHNA and CDR2 YNFKEQ. Trimming cost V 3 bases and J 1 base; bases outside gene matches: 4. The CDR3 is 16 residues long.

This clonotype was observed a few times. The chain combines TRBV5-1 with TRBJ1-1; no definite D call. CDR3 length: 13 amino acids. The germline V gene has CDR1 SGHRS and CDR2 YFSETQ. Trimming removed 0 bases from V and 11 bases from J, with 14 bases in between. For the CDR3, the DNA is TGCGCCAGCAGCTTGGGAGGCGAATCACCGGCTTTCTTT. It specifies CASSLGGESPAFF.

The rearrangement joins TRBV29-1 to TRBJ1-3; unclear D gene. Germline V lookup: CDR1 SQVTM, CDR2 ANQGSEA. The CDR3 length is 11 residues. With 2 bases removed from V and 6 bases from J, the gap between germline ends came to 5 bases. CDR3 residues: CSVERTNTIYF. The CDR3 nucleotides read TGCAGCGTTGAACGGACAAACACCATATATTTT. The full variable domain, its missing parts supplied by reference TRBV29-1 and TRBJ1-3, is SAVISQKPSRDICQRGTSLTIQCQVDSQVTMMFWYRQQPGQSLTLIATANQGSEATYESGFVIDKFPISRPNLTFSTLTVSNMSPEDSSIYLCSVERTNTIYFGEGSWLTVV.

This clonotype was counted at least ten times. The chain employs TRBV12-3 or TRBV12-4 and TRBJ1-4, with D possibly matching TRBD1 (6 bases). V was pared by 3 bases and J by 6 bases, with 17 bases between. CDR3 length: 16 residues. The CDR3 DNA reads TGTGCCAGCAGTTTTTCCCCGGACAGCCGAGATGAAAAACTGTTTTTT. It codes for CASSFSPDSRDEKLFF.

This clonotype was seen only a few times. The chain couples TRBV12-3 or TRBV12-4 to TRBJ1-3; D not certain. The CDR3 loop spans 14 amino acids. Trimming took off 3 bases at V and 2 bases at J, with 8 bases between the two ends. The CDR3 protein is CASSLGATGNTIYF. The CDR3 DNA is TGTGCCAGCAGTTTGGGTGCAACTGGAAACACCATATATTTT.

The V and J genes are TRBV9 and TRBJ2-2; D call uncertain. V was cut by 5 bases and J by 7 bases, with 9 bases left in between. The CDR3 runs to 12 residues. Germline V CDR1 and CDR2: SGDLS, YYNGEE. The CDR3 nucleotides read TGTGCCAGCAGTGCCGGCGACGGGGAGCTGTTTTTT. Encoded protein: CASSAGDGELFF.

CDR3 in amino acids: CATSDPTGGGTDTQYF. The CDR3 nucleotides are TGTGCCACCAGTGACCCTACAGGGGGAGGCACAGATACGCAGTATTTT. This chain joins TRBV24-1 and TRBJ2-3; 8 bases fit TRBD1. The V gene end was trimmed by 4 bases and the J gene end by 1 base; junction bases not matched to a gene: 6. CDR3 length equals 16 residues. Germline CDR1 is KGHDR and CDR2 is SFDVKD.

The CDR3 DNA reads as TGTGCCAGCAGCAGGACTAGCGGGAGTCTAGGTCCCACCGGGGAGCTGTTTTTT. Its translation is CASSRTSGSLGPTGELFF. The chain couples TRBV6-5 to TRBJ2-2; 13 bases are shared with TRBD2. V trimming: 6 bases; J trimming: 4 bases; junction bases outside the gene matches: 11. The CDR3 has 18 amino acids. Per germline, CDR1 MNHEY and CDR2 SVGAGI.

This rearrangement joins TRBV7-2 to TRBJ1-5; possibly TRBD1 for D (6 bases). Germline-derived CDR1 and CDR2 are SGHTA and FQGNSA. This CDR3 spans 14 amino acids. V lost 4 bases and J lost 5, with 12 bases in between. CDR3 in DNA: TGTGCCAGCAGCTACAGACAGGCCGATCAGCCCCAGCATTTT. Protein product: CASSYRQADQPQHF.

This clonotype was counted at least ten times. The chain is built from TRBV12-3 or TRBV12-4 and TRBJ2-5; D is possibly TRBD1 (5 bases). The CDR3 sequence is 14 residues long. Between the trimmed V and J ends, which lost 2 bases and 6 bases, there was a span of 13 bases. This CDR3 reads CASSLSQGVQTQYF. The CDR3 coding sequence is TGTGCCAGCAGTTTATCCCAGGGTGTGCAGACCCAGTACTTC.

This clonotype came up once. This chain links TRBV6-2 or TRBV6-3 with TRBJ2-7; TRBD2 is a possible D gene (6 bases). Trimming pared 3 bases from V and 0 bases from J, leaving 15 bases between. There are 16 residues in the CDR3. The germline gives CDR1 MNHEY, CDR2 SVGEGT. The CDR3 protein is CASSYRWRGVSYEQYF. The DNA of the CDR3 is TGTGCCAGCAGTTATAGATGGAGGGGCGTCTCCTACGAGCAGTACTTC.

The V call is TRBV20-1, the J call TRBJ1-6; 7 positions agree with TRBD1. V lost 1 base and J lost 6; bases outside the gene matches: 6. This CDR3 region has 15 residues. Per germline, CDR1 DFQATT and CDR2 SNEGSKA (reference sequence). DNA for the CDR3: TGCAGTGCTAGAGTAGGAGGGACAGCTAATTCACCCCTCCACTTT. Protein product: CSARVGGTANSPLHF.

The chain uses TRBV25-1 and TRBJ2-7; D is ambiguous. Germline CDR1 is MGHDK and CDR2 is SYGVNS. Between the trimmed V and J ends, which lost 2 bases and 7 bases, there was a span of 6 bases. This CDR3 is built from 11 residues. CDR3 in amino acids: CASSEGVEQYF. In DNA form, the CDR3 reads TGTGCCAGCAGTGAAGGGGTGGAGCAGTACTTC.